The 32 T cell receptor beta chains below all came from one sample that was sequenced in a study of CD4 T cells in relation to SARS-CoV-2 and coronaviruses. Measured with immunoSEQ multiplex PCR; TCRdb has only the in-frame clones, and not every one. The table includes 15,000 to 20,000 clones, 75% to 80% detected once. Unexposed donor CD4+ T cells date from about 2010-2018, before the COVID-19 pandemic. The cells were cultured for approximately ten days before CD4+ T cells were isolated. Their antigen targets remain unknown. Material: CD4+ T cells from PBMCs, cultured in vitro. Receptors were obtained from a human donor in good health.

The chain is built from TRBV10-3 and TRBJ1-4; D is undetermined. The CDR3 is 16 amino acids. Per the germline V gene, CDR1 is ENHRY and CDR2 is SYGVKD. V lost 3 bases and J lost 8, with 19 bases in between. In DNA, the CDR3 is TGTGCCATCAGTGAAAGAGGCGCAGTGGTCGGAGAAAAACTGTTTTTT. Its translation is CAISERGAVVGEKLFF.

The chain's CDR3 is CASSSEAEQFF. For the CDR3, the DNA is TGTGCCAGCTCCTCCGAGGCCGAGCAGTTCTTC. This chain uses TRBV12-3 or TRBV12-4 with TRBJ2-1; D unclear. CDR3 size: 11 residues. V was pared by 8 bases and J by 10 bases, with 12 bases between.

This clone came up once. The genes are TRBV5-1 and TRBJ2-7, with 8 bases lining up with TRBD2. Trimming removed 2 bases from V and 8 bases from J; junction bases left unmatched: 3. The CDR3 runs 12 residues. Germline assignment: CDR1 SGHRS and CDR2 YFSETQ. CDR3 in DNA: TGCGCCAGCAGCTTAGCGGGAGCACAGCAGTACTTC. It codes for CASSLAGAQQYF.

V is TRBV28 and J is TRBJ2-3; 7 bases align to TRBD2. Germline CDR1 MDHEN, CDR2 SYDVKM. V was pared by 5 bases and J by 4 bases, with 6 bases of the junction left unmatched. The CDR3 length is 14 residues. This CDR3 is CASSAQGGADTQYF. CDR3 nucleotides: TGTGCCAGCAGTGCGCAGGGAGGGGCAGATACGCAGTATTTT.

The V and J genes are TRBV18 and TRBJ2-2; D may be TRBD1 or TRBD2 (5 bases each). Germline CDR1 and CDR2: KGHSH and LQKENI. The CDR3 runs 17 residues. V gave up 1 base and J gave up 1 base, with 13 bases separating them. CDR3 sequence (DNA): TGTGCCAGCTCACCACTCCCTGTGAGGGGGAACACCGGGGAGCTGTTTTTT. This gives the protein CASSPLPVRGNTGELFF.

This clone was counted between two and nine times. The J gene is TRBJ2-1, the V gene TRBV27, with a possible D match to TRBD2 (7 bases). CDR1 is MNHEY and CDR2 is SMNVEV in the germline V gene (reference sequence). Trimming removed 2 bases from V and 2 bases from J, with 13 bases in between. There are 16 residues in the CDR3. DNA of the CDR3: TGTGCCAGCAGTTTAATTGGGGGGGCTGCCTACAATGAGCAGTTCTTC. It codes for CASSLIGGAAYNEQFF.

This chain connects TRBV10-3 to TRBJ2-5; 9 bases are a match to TRBD1. Germline V gene lookup returns CDR1 ENHRY and CDR2 SYGVKD. The CDR3 extends over 16 amino acids. After removal of 5 bases from V and 4 bases from J, the junction contained 11 bases not matched to a gene. CDR3 loop: CAISPDPGQGRETQYF. The CDR3 DNA follows: TGTGCCATCAGTCCTGACCCGGGACAGGGAAGAGAGACCCAGTACTTC.

This CDR3 reads CSASRLAGAQGETQYF. The CDR3 nucleotides read TGCAGTGCTAGTCGGCTAGCGGGAGCTCAGGGGGAGACCCAGTACTTC. The chain joins TRBV20-1 to TRBJ2-5, with 10 bases that match TRBD2. V shed 3 bases, J shed 5 bases, and the junction held 12 bases outside the gene matches. This CDR3 has 16 amino acids. The germline V gene encodes CDR1 DFQATT and CDR2 SNEGSKA (reference sequence).

The V gene is TRBV4-2, the J gene TRBJ2-7; 7 nucleotides align to TRBD2. With 0 bases clipped from V and 2 bases from J, the junction kept 4 bases outside the gene matches. CDR1 and CDR2 (germline): LGHNA, YNFKEQ. CDR3 length: 15 residues. The CDR3 protein is CASSQDLAVAYEQYF. DNA of the CDR3: TGTGCCAGCAGCCAAGACCTAGCGGTCGCCTACGAGCAGTACTTC.

J is TRBJ2-3 and V is TRBV6-2 or TRBV6-3; unclear D gene. CDR1 and CDR2 from the germline V gene are MNHEY and SVGEGT. Trimming shortened V by 4 bases and J by 2 bases, and 4 bases separated the two germline ends. The CDR3 loop spans 12 amino acids. The CDR3 coding sequence is TGTGCCAGCAGTTCGCACACAGATACGCAGTATTTT. Protein: CASSSHTDTQYF.

The genes are TRBV7-3 and TRBJ2-3; D possibly corresponds to TRBD1 (6 bases). From germline, CDR1 is SGHTA and CDR2 FQGTGA. Trimming cost V 5 bases and J 3 bases, with 18 bases left between them. CDR3 length equals 16 residues. The CDR3 coding sequence is TGTGCCAGCAGCCCCCCGGCCGGACAGTCGACAGATACGCAGTATTTT. This codes for CASSPPAGQSTDTQYF.

This clone showed up just once. The rearrangement joins TRBV28 to TRBJ2-7; 11 nucleotides agree with TRBD2. Trimming cost V 2 bases and J 5 bases; bases outside gene matches: 5. Germline CDR1 reads MDHEN; CDR2 reads SYDVKM. This CDR3 contains 15 residues. CDR3 in DNA: TGTGCCAGCAGTTTAGCTGGGACTAGCGGCAACGAGCAGTACTTC. This translates into CASSLAGTSGNEQYF.

The chain has TRBV24-1 and TRBJ2-5; 11 positions agree with TRBD2. After removal of 9 bases from V and 0 bases from J, the junction contained 5 bases not matched to a gene. The germline gives CDR1 KGHDR, CDR2 SFDVKD. The CDR3 runs to 15 residues. The CDR3 reads CATGGLAADQETQYF. CDR3 nucleotides: TGTGCCACCGGGGGACTAGCGGCAGACCAAGAGACCCAGTACTTC.

In its sample, this clone was seen a few times. The V call is TRBV6-4, the J call TRBJ2-3; TRBD1 aligns across 9 bases. CDR1 and CDR2 from the germline V gene are MRHNA and SNTAGT. Losses at the gene ends were 6 bases for V and 2 bases for J; bases not matched to a gene: 6. The CDR3 covers 15 residues. Here the CDR3 reads CASRKGTGPTDTQYF. The CDR3 region has the DNA TGTGCCAGCAGGAAGGGGACAGGGCCCACAGATACGCAGTATTTT.

The genes are TRBV27 and TRBJ1-2, with 7 bases matching TRBD1. Germline V gene sequence: CDR1 MNHEY, CDR2 SMNVEV (reference sequence). The junction had 11 bases not matched to a gene; V was cut back by 4 bases and J by 6 bases. The CDR3 is made up of 15 amino acids. This CDR3 reads CASSSFARQGNGYTF. In nucleotides, the CDR3 is TGTGCCAGCAGTTCATTCGCCCGACAGGGAAATGGCTACACCTTC.

The CDR3 reads CASSKPGQGNEKLFF. DNA of the CDR3: TGTGCCAGCAGTAAACCGGGACAGGGTAACGAAAAACTGTTTTTT. The gene calls are TRBV11-2 and TRBJ1-4; the match to TRBD1 covers 9 bases. Per germline, CDR1 SGHAT and CDR2 FQNNGV. V shed 6 bases and J 8 bases; nucleotides not matched to a gene: 10. The CDR3 runs 15 residues.

This clone was recorded once. The V and J genes are TRBV6-5 and TRBJ1-1, with D unclear. Germline assignment: CDR1 MNHEY and CDR2 SVGAGI. This CDR3 has 14 residues. V was cut by 0 bases and J by 1 base, with 6 bases left in between. The CDR3 coding sequence is TGTGCCAGCAGTTACTCGGTTAGGAACACTGAAGCTTTCTTT. It specifies CASSYSVRNTEAFF.

The J gene is TRBJ1-5, the V gene TRBV30; 9 positions match TRBD1. V gave up 0 bases and J gave up 5 bases; unmatched junction bases: 8. This CDR3 region has 16 residues. In germline, CDR1 is GTSNPN, CDR2 SVGIG (reference sequence). The CDR3 region has the DNA TGTGCCTGGAGTGTGTCGGGACAGGGTATGTATCAGCCCCAGCATTTT. Translated, it gives CAWSVSGQGMYQPQHF.

Here the CDR3 DNA reads TGTGCCAGCAGACGGAACAGGGGACCTAACTATGGCTACACCTTC. This gives the protein CASRRNRGPNYGYTF. V usage is TRBV3-1 (or the pseudogene TRBV3-2) and J usage is TRBJ1-2; TRBD1 aligns across 7 bases. The V gene's germline CDR1 is LGHDT and CDR2 YNNKEL (reference sequence). Trimming cost V 6 bases and J 0 bases; bases outside gene matches: 7. The CDR3 runs 15 residues.

The gene calls are TRBV6-5 and TRBJ2-7, with TRBD1 as a possible D gene (5 bases). CDR1 and CDR2 (germline): MNHEY, SVGAGI. The CDR3 contains 13 residues. Trimming took 4 bases from V and 2 from J, leaving 9 bases between them. The CDR3 protein is CASSLPGTYEQYF. CDR3 DNA sequence: TGTGCCAGCAGTTTACCAGGGACCTACGAGCAGTACTTC.

In nucleotides, the CDR3 is TGTGCCAGTAGTAGATGGACAGGGGGCCTAACAGATACGCAGTATTTT. This codes for CASSRWTGGLTDTQYF. This rearrangement joins TRBV19 to TRBJ2-3; 11 bases agree with TRBD1. CDR1 LNHDA and CDR2 SQIVND come from the germline V gene (reference sequence). The CDR3 sequence is 16 residues long. The junction had 6 bases not matched to a gene; V was cut back by 4 bases and J by 3 bases.

V gene TRBV28 combines with J gene TRBJ2-1; tentatively, D is TRBD1 or TRBD2 (5 bases each). The V end lost 7 bases, the J end lost 4 bases, and 20 bases lay between the germline ends. CDR1 is MDHEN, CDR2 SYDVKM, per germline. This CDR3 has 16 residues. The CDR3 loop is CASTRGETAYYNEQFF. The DNA for the CDR3 is TGTGCCAGCACCCGGGGTGAGACAGCCTATTACAATGAGCAGTTCTTC.

This clone came up once. The rearrangement uses TRBV5-6 and TRBJ2-6; the D gene is possibly TRBD1 (6 bases). V lost 4 bases and J lost 0, with 14 bases in between. The CDR3 covers 17 residues. Germline values: CDR1 SGHDT, CDR2 YYEEEE. CDR3 coding DNA: TGTGCCAGCAGCATGGACAGAGCCTACTCTGGGGCCAACGTCCTGACTTTC. Protein: CASSMDRAYSGANVLTF.

The chain links TRBV10-3 to TRBJ2-5; maybe TRBD1 (6 bases). V gave up 6 bases and J gave up 5 bases, with 16 bases separating them. CDR1 ENHRY and CDR2 SYGVKD come from the germline V gene. This CDR3 has 14 residues. The CDR3 DNA reads as TGTGCCATCAGCCCAGGTACAGGGATGGAGACCCAGTACTTC. This encodes CAISPGTGMETQYF.

The chain uses TRBV30 and TRBJ2-7, with D perhaps TRBD2 (6 bases). CDR3 length equals 15 residues. V was trimmed by 0 bases and J by 6 bases, leaving 18 bases between them. Germline-derived CDR1 and CDR2 are GTSNPN and SVGIG (reference sequence). Here the CDR3 reads CAWSVPGGAGGEQYF. Here the CDR3 DNA reads TGTGCCTGGAGTGTACCCGGAGGGGCCGGAGGCGAGCAGTACTTC.

The table lists this clone with a few counts. V is TRBV6-5 and J is TRBJ1-2; D remains unclear. Germline V lookup: CDR1 MNHEY, CDR2 SVGAGI. V gave up 0 bases and J gave up 7 bases, with 12 bases separating them. The CDR3 loop spans 14 amino acids. CDR3 in amino acids: CASSYSREGFGYTF. DNA for the CDR3: TGTGCCAGCAGTTACTCGAGAGAAGGATTTGGCTACACCTTC.

V and J are TRBV7-2 and TRBJ1-1, with a tentative D call TRBD1 (6 bases). Trimming pared 5 bases from V and 9 bases from J, leaving 13 bases between. Germline-derived CDR1 and CDR2 are SGHTA and FQGNSA. This CDR3 has 12 amino acids. The CDR3 DNA sequence: TGTGCCAGCAGCCCTGCGGACAGAAAAGCTTTCTTT. Its translation: CASSPADRKAFF.

The count of this clone is one. The rearrangement uses TRBV2 and TRBJ1-1; the match to TRBD1 covers 8 bases. V was pared by 5 bases and J by 0 bases, with 5 bases of the junction left unmatched. This CDR3 has 15 residues. Germline V CDR1 and CDR2: SNHLY, FYNNEI. CDR3 residues: CASSPQGGLNTEAFF. The CDR3 DNA is TGTGCCAGCAGTCCACAGGGGGGGTTGAACACTGAAGCTTTCTTT.

This sequence joins TRBV6-1 and TRBJ2-7; the D gene is possibly TRBD2 (5 bases). CDR1 is MNHNS and CDR2 is SASEGT in the germline V gene. There are 12 residues in the CDR3. V was shortened by 6 bases and J by 0 bases, with 6 bases between the two germline ends. Here the CDR3 reads CASSRDSYEQYF. The CDR3 nucleotides are TGTGCCAGCAGCCGGGACTCCTACGAGCAGTACTTC.

This clone was detected only a few times. This chain uses TRBV4-2 with TRBJ1-6; TRBD1 aligns across 7 bases. Losses at the gene ends were 0 bases for V and 11 bases for J; bases not matched to a gene: 1. Germline-derived CDR1 and CDR2 are LGHNA and YNFKEQ. The CDR3 covers 13 residues. The CDR3 DNA reads TGTGCCAGCAGCCAAGAAACAGGGGCACCCCTCCACTTT. Protein: CASSQETGAPLHF.

Note on this clone: The germline gene is not matched at one end of the junction; a read error may be the cause. The J gene is TRBJ1-3, the V gene TRBV2; 8 bases match TRBD1. Germline lookup yields CDR1 SNHLY and CDR2 FYNNEI. CDR3 length: 16 amino acids. CDR3 DNA: TGTGCCAGCAGAGAAGGACAGGGCGCGCAGAGAAACACCATATATTTT. It is translated as CASREGQGAQRNTIYF.

The chain uses TRBV10-3 and TRBJ1-6, with TRBD1 matching over 8 bases. Germline V CDR1 and CDR2: ENHRY, SYGVKD. V shed 10 bases, J shed 6 bases, and the junction held 8 bases outside the gene matches. The length of the CDR3 is 14 residues. The CDR3 region has the DNA TGTGCCACATCGACAGGGGATGTTAATTCACCCCTCCACTTT. This encodes CATSTGDVNSPLHF.